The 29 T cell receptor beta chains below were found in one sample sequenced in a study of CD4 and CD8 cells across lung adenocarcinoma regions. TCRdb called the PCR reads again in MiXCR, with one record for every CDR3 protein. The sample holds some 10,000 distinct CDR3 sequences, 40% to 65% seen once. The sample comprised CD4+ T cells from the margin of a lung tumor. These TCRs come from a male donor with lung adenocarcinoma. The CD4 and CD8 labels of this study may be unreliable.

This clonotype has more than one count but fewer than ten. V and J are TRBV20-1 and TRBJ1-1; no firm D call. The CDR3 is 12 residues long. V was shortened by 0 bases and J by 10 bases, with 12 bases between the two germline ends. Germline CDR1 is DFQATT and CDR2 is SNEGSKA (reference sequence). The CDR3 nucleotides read TGCAGTGCTAGAGATCTGCCGGGAGCAGCTTTCTTT. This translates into CSARDLPGAAFF.

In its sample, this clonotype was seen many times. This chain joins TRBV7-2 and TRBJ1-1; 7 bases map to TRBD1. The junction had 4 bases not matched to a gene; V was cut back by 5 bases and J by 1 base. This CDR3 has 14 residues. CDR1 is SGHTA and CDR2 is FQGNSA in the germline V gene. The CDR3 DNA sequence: TGTGCCAGCAGCCTCGGGACAGCGAACACTGAAGCTTTCTTT. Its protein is CASSLGTANTEAFF.

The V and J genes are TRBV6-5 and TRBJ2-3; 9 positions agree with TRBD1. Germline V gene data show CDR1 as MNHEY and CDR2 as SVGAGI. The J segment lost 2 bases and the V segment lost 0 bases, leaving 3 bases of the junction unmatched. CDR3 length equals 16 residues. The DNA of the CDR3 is TGTGCCAGCAGTTACTCACAGGGGGCTAACACAGATACGCAGTATTTT. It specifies CASSYSQGANTDTQYF.

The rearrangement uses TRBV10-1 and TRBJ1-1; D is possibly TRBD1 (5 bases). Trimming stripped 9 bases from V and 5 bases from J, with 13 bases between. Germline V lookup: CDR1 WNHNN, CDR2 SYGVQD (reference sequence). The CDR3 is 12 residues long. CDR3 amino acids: CASMGGGTEAFF. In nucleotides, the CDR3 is TGCGCCAGTATGGGGGGGGGGACTGAAGCTTTCTTT.

As DNA, the CDR3 is TGTGCGAGCCTCGTAGGCCCTGGGAAAGAGACCCAGTACTTC. It yields the protein CASLVGPGKETQYF. This chain connects TRBV7-2 to TRBJ2-5, with D uncertain. This CDR3 has 14 amino acids. The germline V gene has CDR1 SGHTA and CDR2 FQGNSA.

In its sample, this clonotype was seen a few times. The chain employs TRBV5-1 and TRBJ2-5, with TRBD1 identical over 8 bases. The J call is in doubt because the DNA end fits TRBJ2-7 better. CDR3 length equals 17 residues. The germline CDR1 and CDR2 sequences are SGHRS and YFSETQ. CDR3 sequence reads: CASSLTSILQGAYEQYF. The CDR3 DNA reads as TGCGCCAGCAGCTTGACCTCTATCTTACAGGGGGCCTACGAGCAGTACTTC.

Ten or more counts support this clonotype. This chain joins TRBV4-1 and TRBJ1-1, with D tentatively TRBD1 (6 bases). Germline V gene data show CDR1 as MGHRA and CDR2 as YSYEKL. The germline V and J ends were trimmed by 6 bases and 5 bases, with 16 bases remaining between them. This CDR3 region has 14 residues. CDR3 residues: CASSLRGPGTEAFF. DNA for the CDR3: TGCGCCAGCAGTCTCCGGGGGCCGGGGACTGAAGCTTTCTTT.

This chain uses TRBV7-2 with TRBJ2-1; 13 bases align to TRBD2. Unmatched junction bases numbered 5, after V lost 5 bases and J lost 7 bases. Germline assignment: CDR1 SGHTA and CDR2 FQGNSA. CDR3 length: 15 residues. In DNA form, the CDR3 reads TGTGCCAGCAGCCCGACTAGCGGGGGGTGGAATGAGCAGTTCTTC. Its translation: CASSPTSGGWNEQFF.

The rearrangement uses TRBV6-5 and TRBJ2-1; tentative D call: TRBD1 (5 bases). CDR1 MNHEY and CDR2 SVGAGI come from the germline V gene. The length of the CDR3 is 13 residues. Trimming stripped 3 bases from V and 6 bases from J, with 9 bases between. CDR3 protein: CASSYRQGNEQFF. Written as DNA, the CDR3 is TGTGCCAGCAGTTATAGGCAGGGCAATGAGCAGTTCTTC.

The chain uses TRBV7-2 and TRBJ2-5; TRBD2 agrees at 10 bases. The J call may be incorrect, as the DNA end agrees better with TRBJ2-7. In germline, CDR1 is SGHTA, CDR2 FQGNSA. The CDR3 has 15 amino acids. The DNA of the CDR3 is TGTGCCAGCAGCTCAAAGCGGGAGGGCCATGGCGAGCAGTACTTC. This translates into CASSSKREGHGEQYF.

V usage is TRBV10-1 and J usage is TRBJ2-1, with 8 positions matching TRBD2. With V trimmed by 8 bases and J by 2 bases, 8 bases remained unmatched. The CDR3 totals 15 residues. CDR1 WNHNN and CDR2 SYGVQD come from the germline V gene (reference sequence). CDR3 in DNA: TGCGCCAGCGGAGTCGGGAGGGGGACCTACAATGAGCAGTTCTTC. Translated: CASGVGRGTYNEQFF.

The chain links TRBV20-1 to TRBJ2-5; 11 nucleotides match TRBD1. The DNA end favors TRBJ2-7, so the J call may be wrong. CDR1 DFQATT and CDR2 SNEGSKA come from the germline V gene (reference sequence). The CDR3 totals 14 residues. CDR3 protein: CSASPGTGGYEQYF. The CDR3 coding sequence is TGCAGTGCTAGTCCCGGGACAGGGGGATACGAGCAGTACTTC.

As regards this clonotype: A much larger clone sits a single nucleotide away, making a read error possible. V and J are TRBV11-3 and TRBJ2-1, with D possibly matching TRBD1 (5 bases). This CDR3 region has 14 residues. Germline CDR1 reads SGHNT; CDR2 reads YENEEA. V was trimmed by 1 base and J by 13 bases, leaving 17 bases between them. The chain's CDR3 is CASSLGPGQETQFF. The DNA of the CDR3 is TGTGCCAGCAGCTTAGGGCCAGGGCAAGAGACCCAGTTCTTC.

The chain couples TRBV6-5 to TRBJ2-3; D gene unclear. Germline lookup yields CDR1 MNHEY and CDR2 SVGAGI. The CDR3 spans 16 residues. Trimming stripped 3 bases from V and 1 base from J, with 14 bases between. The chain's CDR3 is CASSYNRLVGTDTQYF. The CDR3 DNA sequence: TGTGCCAGCAGTTATAATAGGCTAGTGGGCACAGATACGCAGTATTTT.

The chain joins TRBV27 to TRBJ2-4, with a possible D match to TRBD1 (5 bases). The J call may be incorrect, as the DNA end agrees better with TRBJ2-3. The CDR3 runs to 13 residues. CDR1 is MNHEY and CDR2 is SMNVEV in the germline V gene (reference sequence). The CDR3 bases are TGTGCCAGCAGGACAGACGCCACAAACACTCAGTATTTT. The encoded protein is CASRTDATNTQYF.

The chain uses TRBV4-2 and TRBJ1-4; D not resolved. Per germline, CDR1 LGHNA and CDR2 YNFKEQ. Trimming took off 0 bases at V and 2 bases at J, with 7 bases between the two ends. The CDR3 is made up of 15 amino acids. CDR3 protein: CASSQDPGTNEKLFF. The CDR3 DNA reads TGTGCCAGCAGCCAAGATCCCGGTACTAATGAAAAACTGTTTTTT.

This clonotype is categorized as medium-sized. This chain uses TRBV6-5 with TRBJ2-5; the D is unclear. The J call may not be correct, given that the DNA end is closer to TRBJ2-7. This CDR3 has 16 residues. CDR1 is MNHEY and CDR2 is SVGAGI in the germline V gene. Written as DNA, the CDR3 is TGTGCCAGCAGTAACCCCGGAGCAGTCTCTTCCTACGAGCAGTACTTC. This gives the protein CASSNPGAVSSYEQYF.

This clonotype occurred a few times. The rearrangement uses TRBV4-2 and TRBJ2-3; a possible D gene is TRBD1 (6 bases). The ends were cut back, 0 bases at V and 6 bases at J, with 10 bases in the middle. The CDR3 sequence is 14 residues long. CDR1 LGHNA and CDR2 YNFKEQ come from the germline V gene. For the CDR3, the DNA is TGTGCCAGCAGCCAAGAACAGGGTGGTGATACGCAGTATTTT. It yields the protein CASSQEQGGDTQYF.

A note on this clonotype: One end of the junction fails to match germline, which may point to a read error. Written as DNA, the CDR3 is TGTGCCATCAGTGCGGGGACTGGGGGGAGAAACCCAGAGACGCAGTATTTC. Its protein product is CAISAGTGGRNPETQYF. V gene TRBV10-3 combines with J gene TRBJ2-5; weak D call: TRBD2 (6 bases). The CDR3 runs to 17 residues. Germline V lookup: CDR1 ENHRY, CDR2 SYGVKD.

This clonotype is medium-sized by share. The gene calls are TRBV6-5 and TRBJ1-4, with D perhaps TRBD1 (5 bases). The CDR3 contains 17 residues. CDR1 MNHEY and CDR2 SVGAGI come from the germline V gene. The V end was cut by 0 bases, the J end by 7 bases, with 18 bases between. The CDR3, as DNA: TGTGCCAGCAGTTACTCCTTCTTTGGAACAGGAGGTGAAAAACTGTTTTTT. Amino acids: CASSYSFFGTGGEKLFF.

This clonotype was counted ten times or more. CDR3 residues: CASSSDSILSPGELFF. The CDR3 DNA reads as TGCGCCAGCAGCTCCGACAGCATATTAAGTCCCGGGGAGCTGTTTTTT. The chain has TRBV4-1 and TRBJ2-2; the D gene is possibly TRBD1 (5 bases). The CDR3 length is 16 residues. Trimming shortened V by 5 bases and J by 6 bases, and 19 bases separated the two germline ends. In germline, CDR1 is MGHRA, CDR2 YSYEKL.

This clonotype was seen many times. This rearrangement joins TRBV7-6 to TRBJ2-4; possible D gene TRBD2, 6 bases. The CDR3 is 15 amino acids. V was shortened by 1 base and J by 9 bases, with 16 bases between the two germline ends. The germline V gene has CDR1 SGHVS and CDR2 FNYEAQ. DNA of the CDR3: TGTGCCAGCAGCTTAGGGGCAGCGGGTAGGAGCATTCAGTACTTC. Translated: CASSLGAAGRSIQYF.

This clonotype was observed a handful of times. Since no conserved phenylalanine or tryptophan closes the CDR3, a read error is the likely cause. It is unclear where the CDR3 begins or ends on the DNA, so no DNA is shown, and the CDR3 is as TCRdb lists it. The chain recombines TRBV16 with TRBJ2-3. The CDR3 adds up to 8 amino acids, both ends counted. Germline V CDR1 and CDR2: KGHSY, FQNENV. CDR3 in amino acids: CRDGVSSC.

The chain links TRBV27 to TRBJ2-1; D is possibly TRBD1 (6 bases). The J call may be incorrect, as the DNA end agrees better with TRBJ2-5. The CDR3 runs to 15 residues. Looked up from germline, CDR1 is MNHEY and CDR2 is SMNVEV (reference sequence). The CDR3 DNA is TGTGCCAGCAGTGGACAGCGTTTACCACGAGAGACCCAGTACTTC. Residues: CASSGQRLPRETQYF.

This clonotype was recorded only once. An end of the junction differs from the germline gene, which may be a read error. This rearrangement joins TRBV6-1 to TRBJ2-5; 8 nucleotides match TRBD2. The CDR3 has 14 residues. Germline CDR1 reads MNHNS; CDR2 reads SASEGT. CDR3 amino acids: CAGSGGRGAETQYF. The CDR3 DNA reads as TGTGCGGGCAGCGGGGGCCGTGGCGCAGAGACCCAGTACTTT.

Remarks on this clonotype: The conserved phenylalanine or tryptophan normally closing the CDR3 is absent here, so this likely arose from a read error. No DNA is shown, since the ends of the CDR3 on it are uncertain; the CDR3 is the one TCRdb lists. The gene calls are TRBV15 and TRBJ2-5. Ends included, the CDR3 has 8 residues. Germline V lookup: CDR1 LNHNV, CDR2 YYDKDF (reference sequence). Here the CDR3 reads CPPAKQQL.

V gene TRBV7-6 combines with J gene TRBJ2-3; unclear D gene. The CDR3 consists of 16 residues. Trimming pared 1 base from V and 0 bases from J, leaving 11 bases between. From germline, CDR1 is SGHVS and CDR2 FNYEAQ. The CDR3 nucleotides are TGTGCCAGCAGCTTAGGCCCTTGGAGAAGCACAGATACGCAGTATTTT. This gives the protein CASSLGPWRSTDTQYF.

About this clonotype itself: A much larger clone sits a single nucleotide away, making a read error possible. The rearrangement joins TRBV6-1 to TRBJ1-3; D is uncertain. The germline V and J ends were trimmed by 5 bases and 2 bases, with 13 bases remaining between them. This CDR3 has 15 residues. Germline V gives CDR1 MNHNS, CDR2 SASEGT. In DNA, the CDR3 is TGTGCCAGCAGTCCCCTTTGGGTTACTGGAAACACCATATATTTT. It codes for CASSPLWVTGNTIYF.

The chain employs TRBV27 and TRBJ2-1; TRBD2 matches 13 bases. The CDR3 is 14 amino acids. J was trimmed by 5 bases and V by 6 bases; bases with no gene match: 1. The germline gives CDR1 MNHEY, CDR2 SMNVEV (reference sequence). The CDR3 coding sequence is TGTGCCAGCAGCGGACTAGCGGGGGACAATGAGCAGTTCTTC. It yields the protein CASSGLAGDNEQFF.